These 19 T cell receptor beta chains were all obtained from the same sample, sequenced in a study of OX40 agonist ivuxolimab in advanced cancers. Method: immunoSEQ multiplex PCR; TCRdb's copy keeps in-frame clones and lacks some. The table records roughly 72,000 clones, 75% to 90% of them present only once. Specimen: CD4+ or CD8+ T cells sorted from blood, collected in a trial of the OX40 agonist ivuxolimab. The receptor source for this set is an adult with an advanced solid tumor such as melanoma, head and neck, liver or kidney cancer.

V is TRBV9 and J is TRBJ1-6, with 10 bases aligning to TRBD1. The CDR3 runs to 15 residues. Germline CDR1 reads SGDLS; CDR2 reads YYNGEE. With 3 bases clipped from V and 8 bases from J, the junction kept 5 bases outside the gene matches. The CDR3 loop reads CASSADRGRYSPLHF. CDR3 coding DNA: TGTGCCAGCAGCGCCGACAGGGGGCGATATTCACCCCTCCACTTT. Complete variable domain (other parts from reference TRBV9 and TRBJ1-6): DSGVTQTPKHLITATGQRVTLRCSPRSGDLSVYWYQQSLDQGLQFLIQYYNGEERAKGNILERFSAQQFPDLHSELNLSSLELGDSALYFCASSADRGRYSPLHFGNGTRLTVT.

The V call is TRBV6-1, the J call TRBJ1-6; 12 nucleotides match TRBD1. Germline lookup yields CDR1 MNHNS and CDR2 SASEGT. The CDR3 is 14 amino acids. Trimming cost V 6 bases and J 7 bases; bases outside gene matches: 1. CDR3 residues: CASRGQGANSPLHF. The CDR3 coding sequence is TGTGCCAGCAGGGGACAGGGGGCGAATTCACCCCTCCACTTT.

The rearrangement joins TRBV4-2 to TRBJ2-5; no definite D call. CDR1 LGHNA and CDR2 YNFKEQ come from the germline V gene. This CDR3 contains 16 residues. V was clipped by 0 bases and J by 5 bases, with 16 bases between them. The CDR3 DNA reads TGTGCCAGCAGCCAAGATTATGGGGAATCTTGGGAGACCCAGTACTTC. Residues: CASSQDYGESWETQYF.

The chain has TRBV5-1 and TRBJ2-5; 8 nucleotides align to TRBD2. V gave up 6 bases and J gave up 5 bases; unmatched junction bases: 12. Germline CDR1 SGHRS, CDR2 YFSETQ. This CDR3 region has 15 residues. CDR3 protein: CASNREGGSTETQYF. The CDR3 bases are TGCGCCAGCAACCGGGAGGGAGGGTCCACGGAGACCCAGTACTTC.

This clone was seen just once. The chain employs TRBV21-1 and TRBJ1-1. TRBV21-1 is noted as a pseudogene. This CDR3 contains 16 residues. The CDR3 nucleotides are TGTGCCAGCAGCAAAGGCCGTGGTATTAGGGACACTGAAGCTTTCTTT. This gives the protein CASSKGRGIRDTEAFF.

This clone was detected a few times. V and J are TRBV18 and TRBJ1-5, with 7 bases matching TRBD1. Germline CDR1 and CDR2: KGHSH and LQKENI. V shed 4 bases and J 5 bases; nucleotides not matched to a gene: 2. This CDR3 has 13 residues. The CDR3: CASSQGADQPQHF. In DNA form, the CDR3 reads TGTGCCAGCTCACAGGGGGCTGATCAGCCCCAGCATTTT.

This sequence joins TRBV4-1 and TRBJ2-5; D is uncertain. The end of the DNA aligns better with TRBJ2-7, so the J call may be wrong. Germline CDR1 MGHRA, CDR2 YSYEKL. The CDR3 sequence is 15 residues long. As DNA, the CDR3 is TGCGCCAGCAGGCAGGCACACTTTAGCTCCTACGAGCAGTACTTC. Translation gives CASRQAHFSSYEQYF.

The rearrangement uses TRBV9 and TRBJ2-1; D may match TRBD1 or TRBD2 (5 bases each). V was shortened by 0 bases and J by 2 bases, with 9 bases between the two germline ends. CDR1 and CDR2 from the germline V gene are SGDLS and YYNGEE. The CDR3 contains 15 residues. The CDR3 here is CASSVDGTPYNEQFF. CDR3 bases: TGTGCCAGCAGCGTAGACGGGACCCCCTACAATGAGCAGTTCTTC.

The genes are TRBV13 and TRBJ1-6; 11 bases are shared with TRBD1. From germline, CDR1 is PRHDT and CDR2 FYEKMQ (reference sequence). After removal of 6 bases from V and 3 bases from J, the junction contained 22 bases not matched to a gene. CDR3 length equals 22 residues. CDR3 sequence reads: CASRLVGGRTGGGSLYNSPLHF. CDR3 nucleotides: TGTGCCAGCAGGCTAGTTGGGGGAAGGACAGGGGGCGGAAGCCTCTATAATTCACCCCTCCACTTT.

V usage is TRBV7-9 and J usage is TRBJ2-1; 7 bases agree with TRBD1. The germline V gene encodes CDR1 SEHNR and CDR2 FQNEAQ (reference sequence). The CDR3 contains 11 residues. The J segment lost 13 bases and the V segment lost 4 bases, leaving 4 bases of the junction unmatched. The CDR3 here is CASSSTGRQFF. CDR3 coding DNA: TGTGCCAGCAGCTCGACAGGGCGACAGTTCTTC. Complete variable domain (other parts from reference TRBV7-9 and TRBJ2-1): DTGVSQNPRHKITKRGQNVTFRCDPISEHNRLYWYRQTLGQGPEFLTYFQNEAQLEKSRLLSDRFSAERPKGSFSTLEIQRTEQGDSAMYLCASSSTGRQFFGPGTRLTVL.

This sequence joins TRBV6-5 and TRBJ2-3, with 10 nucleotides matching TRBD2. After removal of 0 bases from V and 3 bases from J, the junction contained 3 bases not matched to a gene. Germline V gives CDR1 MNHEY, CDR2 SVGAGI. The CDR3 extends over 16 amino acids. CDR3 DNA: TGTGCCAGCAGTTACTCGGTAGCGGGGGGTACAGATACGCAGTATTTT. It codes for CASSYSVAGGTDTQYF.

V gene TRBV6-5 combines with J gene TRBJ2-3; the match to TRBD2 covers 8 bases. Germline lookup yields CDR1 MNHEY and CDR2 SVGAGI. The CDR3 consists of 16 residues. With V trimmed by 4 bases and J by 4 bases, 10 bases remained unmatched. CDR3 loop: CASSSGLAGKPDTQYF. CDR3 bases: TGTGCCAGCAGTTCCGGCCTAGCGGGCAAGCCAGATACGCAGTATTTT.

This clone showed up just once. J is TRBJ1-1 and V is TRBV28; 9 nucleotides match TRBD1. CDR1 and CDR2 (germline): MDHEN, SYDVKM. Trimming removed 3 bases from V and 11 bases from J; junction bases left unmatched: 4. The CDR3 contains 12 residues. The CDR3 spells CASSFDGTGAFF. The CDR3 DNA reads TGTGCCAGCAGTTTTGATGGGACAGGGGCTTTCTTT.

CDR3 region: CASSQDTGRNEQFF. CDR3 nucleotides: TGTGCCAGCAGCCAAGATACTGGACGTAATGAGCAGTTCTTC. The rearrangement joins TRBV4-2 to TRBJ2-1; D gene uncertain. V lost 0 bases and J 7 bases, leaving 10 bases between the germline ends. Per the germline V gene, CDR1 is LGHNA and CDR2 is YNFKEQ. CDR3 length: 14 amino acids.

This clone was observed a few times. This rearrangement joins TRBV28 to TRBJ1-2, with D unclear. Between the trimmed V and J ends, which lost 1 base and 10 bases, there was a span of 10 bases. This CDR3 is built from 12 residues. CDR1 is MDHEN and CDR2 is SYDVKM in the germline V gene. CDR3 region: CASSLSGWDYTF. The CDR3 DNA sequence: TGTGCCAGCAGTTTATCCGGGTGGGACTACACCTTC.

The chain has TRBV11-2 and TRBJ2-3; D is possibly TRBD2 (6 bases). The CDR3 has 14 amino acids. CDR1 SGHAT and CDR2 FQNNGV come from the germline V gene. Trimming removed 5 bases at V and 2 bases at J, with 11 bases between. CDR3 sequence (DNA): TGTGCCAGCAGCCTCCTAGCGTTCACAGATACGCAGTATTTT. Its translation: CASSLLAFTDTQYF.

The CDR3 is CASSLGQGADQPQHF. The CDR3 coding sequence is TGCGCCAGCAGCTTGGGACAGGGGGCGGATCAGCCCCAGCATTTT. This sequence joins TRBV5-1 and TRBJ1-5; 10 positions agree with TRBD1. Germline assignment: CDR1 SGHRS and CDR2 YFSETQ. CDR3 length: 15 residues. Unmatched junction bases numbered 2, after V lost 0 bases and J lost 5 bases.

The chain joins TRBV28 to TRBJ1-5; D is unresolved. There are 15 residues in the CDR3. CDR1 is MDHEN, CDR2 SYDVKM, per germline. Trimming pared 2 bases from V and 6 bases from J, leaving 14 bases between. CDR3 region: CASSLVWTAGQPQHF. CDR3 coding DNA: TGTGCCAGCAGTTTAGTGTGGACGGCGGGTCAGCCCCAGCATTTT.

The chain uses TRBV27 and TRBJ1-5; TRBD1 agrees at 11 bases. The V gene end was trimmed by 1 base and the J gene end by 7 bases; junction bases not matched to a gene: 12. The V gene's germline CDR1 is MNHEY and CDR2 SMNVEV (reference sequence). CDR3 size: 18 residues. CDR3 nucleotides: TGTGCCAGCAGTTTATTCTGGAGGGACAGGGGGAATTCCCAGCCCCAGCATTTT. Residues: CASSLFWRDRGNSQPQHF.